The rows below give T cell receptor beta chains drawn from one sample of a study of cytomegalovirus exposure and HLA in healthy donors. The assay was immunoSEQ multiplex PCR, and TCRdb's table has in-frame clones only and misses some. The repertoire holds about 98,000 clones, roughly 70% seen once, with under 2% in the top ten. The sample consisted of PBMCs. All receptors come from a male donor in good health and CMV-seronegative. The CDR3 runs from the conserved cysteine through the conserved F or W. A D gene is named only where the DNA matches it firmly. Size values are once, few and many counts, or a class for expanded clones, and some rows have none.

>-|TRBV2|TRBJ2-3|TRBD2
TGTGCCAGCAGTGCCGGACTAGCGGGAGTTGTTCTTTTGTATTTT
CASSAGLAGVVLLYF
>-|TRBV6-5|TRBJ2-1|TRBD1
TGTGCCAGCAGTTCTCCCGGGACAGGGAAGCGGTTCTTC
CASSSPGTGKRFF
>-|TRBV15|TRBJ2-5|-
TGTGCCACCAGCAAGGCCGGACAGCTCCAAGAGACCCAGTACTTC
CATSKAGQLQETQYF
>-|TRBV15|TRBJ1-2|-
TGTGCCACCAGCAGAGACCTCGGGGGGGCCAGCGGTAGTGGCTACACCTTC
CATSRDLGGASGSGYTF
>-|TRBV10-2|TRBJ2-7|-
TGCGCCAGCAGTGAGTCGAGTAACGAGCAGTACTTC
CASSESSNEQYF
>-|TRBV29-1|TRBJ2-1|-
TGCAGCGTTGAGCCTAGTGCGTCCAGTGAGCAGTTCTTC
CSVEPSASSEQFF
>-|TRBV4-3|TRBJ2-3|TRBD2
TGCGCCAGCAGCCGTGGGACTAGCGGGACTTCTGCCCGCACAGATACGCAGTATTTT
CASSRGTSGTSARTDTQYF
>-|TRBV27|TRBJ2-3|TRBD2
TGTGCCAGCAGTCGGGGACTAGCGGGAGGGACCACAGATACGCAGTATTTT
CASSRGLAGGTTDTQYF
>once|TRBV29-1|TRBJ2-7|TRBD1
TGCAGCGTTGGACAGGGCCTGTCCTACGAGCAGTACTTC
CSVGQGLSYEQYF
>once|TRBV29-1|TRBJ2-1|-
TGCAGCGTTGAAGATACGGGGAGCTACGCCCGGAATGAGCAGTTCTTC
CSVEDTGSYARNEQFF
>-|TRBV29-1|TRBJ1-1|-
TGCAGCGTTGCTAGGGGCGCTGAAGCTTTCTTT
CSVARGAEAFF
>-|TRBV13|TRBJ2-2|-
TGTGCCAGCAGCACCGGCCTCTGGCAGCGCTCGAACACCGGGGAGCTGTTTTTT
CASSTGLWQRSNTGELFF
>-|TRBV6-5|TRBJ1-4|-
TGTGCCAGCAGTTACTCGTCGGGGGGCTTTGGCGAAAAACTGTTTTTT
CASSYSSGGFGEKLFF
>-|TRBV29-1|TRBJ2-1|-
TGCAGCGTTGAAGATGAGCGGCGGAGCTCCTACAATGAGCAGTTCTTC
CSVEDERRSSYNEQFF
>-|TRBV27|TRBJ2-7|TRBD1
TGTGCCAGCACTACCTGGAGGACAGGGGGGGCCTACGAGCAGTACTTC
CASTTWRTGGAYEQYF
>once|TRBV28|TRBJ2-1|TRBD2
TGTGTTGTGGCGGGAGGGTTTCGCAATGAGCAGTTCTTC
CVVAGGFRNEQFF
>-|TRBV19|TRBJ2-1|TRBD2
TGTGCCAGTAGTCTTCCAGGGACTAGCGGGAGGTTCGACAATGAGCAGTTCTTC
CASSLPGTSGRFDNEQFF
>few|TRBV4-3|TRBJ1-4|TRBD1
TGCGCCAGCAGCCAAGATTACCCCGGGACAGGGTGGGAAAAACTGTTTTTT
CASSQDYPGTGWEKLFF
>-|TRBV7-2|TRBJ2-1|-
TGTGCCAGCAGCCTCCGGACAGGAGGGGTCAATGAGCAGTTCTTC
CASSLRTGGVNEQFF
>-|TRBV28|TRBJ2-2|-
TGTGCCAGCAGTCCACCCGGAACCCCAGGCACCGGGGAGCTGTTTTTT
CASSPPGTPGTGELFF
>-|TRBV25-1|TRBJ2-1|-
TGTGCCAGCAGTGGGCAGGGTGCTGAAGTGGATGAGCAGTTCTTC
CASSGQGAEVDEQFF
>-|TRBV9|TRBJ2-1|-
TGTGCCAGCGGGAGTTTCTCCTACAATGAGCAGTTCTTC
CASGSFSYNEQFF
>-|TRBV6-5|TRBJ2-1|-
TGTGCCAGCAGTTACTCGAGGGGGTGGGGGAGCAATGAGCAGTTCTTC
CASSYSRGWGSNEQFF
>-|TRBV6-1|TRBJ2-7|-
TGTGCCAGCAGTGTCCCAGGGTTGAACGAGCAGTACTTC
CASSVPGLNEQYF
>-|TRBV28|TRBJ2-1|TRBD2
TGTGCCAGCAGTTTCGCTAGCGGGGGTAACAATGAGCAGTTCTTC
CASSFASGGNNEQFF
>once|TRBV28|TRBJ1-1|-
TGTGCCAGCAACAAAAACACTGAAGCTTTCTTT
CASNKNTEAFF
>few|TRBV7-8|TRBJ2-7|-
TGTGCCAGCAGCTTAGGAACGAGTACCTACGAGCAGTACTTC
CASSLGTSTYEQYF
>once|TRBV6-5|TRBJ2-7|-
TGTGCCAGCAGTTACTCGCGGACTACCCAATTCGAGCAGTACTTC
CASSYSRTTQFEQYF
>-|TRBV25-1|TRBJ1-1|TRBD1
TGTGCCAGGGGACAGGGATCAGCTTTCTTT
CARGQGSAFF
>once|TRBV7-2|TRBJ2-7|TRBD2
TGTGCCAGCAGCCCCCGGGGCAGCGGGGTGGAGCAGTACTTC
CASSPRGSGVEQYF
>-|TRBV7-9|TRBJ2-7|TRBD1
TGTGCCAGCAGCACAAGGACAGGCCCCAACGAGCAGTACTTC
CASSTRTGPNEQYF
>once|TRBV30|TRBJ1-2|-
TGTGCCTGGTCGGACAGTAACTATGGCTACACCTTC
CAWSDSNYGYTF
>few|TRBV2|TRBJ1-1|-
TGTGCCAACAGGGAAAACCCGGGATCCACTGAAGCTTTCTTT
CANRENPGSTEAFF
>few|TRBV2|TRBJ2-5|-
TGTGCCAGCAAGGTGGGAGCACAATCAAGAGAGGCCCAGTACTTC
CASKVGAQSREAQYF
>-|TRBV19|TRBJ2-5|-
TGTGCCAGTAGTCTGGGCAGGAGGGAGACCCAGTACTTC
CASSLGRRETQYF
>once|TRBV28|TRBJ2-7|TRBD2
TGTGCCAGCAGCCGTAGCGGGAGGAGTGGAGAGCAGTACTTC
CASSRSGRSGEQYF
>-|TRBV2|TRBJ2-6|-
TGTGCCAGCAGTGAGGAGGGGCCGAGCTCTGGGGCCAACGTCCTGACTTTC
CASSEEGPSSGANVLTF
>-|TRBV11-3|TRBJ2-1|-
TGTGCCAGCTCCGCCACAGGTCTGGTCAACAATGAGCAGTTCTTC
CASSATGLVNNEQFF
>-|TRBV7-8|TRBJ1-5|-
TGTGCCAGCAGCTGGGGCGGGGATGGCAATCAGCCCCAGCATTTT
CASSWGGDGNQPQHF
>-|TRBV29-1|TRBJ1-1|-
TGCAGCGTACTGCAGGGGAACACTGAAGCTTTCTTT
CSVLQGNTEAFF
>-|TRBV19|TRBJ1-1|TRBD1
TGTGCCAGTAGTATTACAGGGGCCACTGAAGCTTTCTTT
CASSITGATEAFF
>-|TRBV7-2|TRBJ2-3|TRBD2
TGTGCCAGCAGCTTAGGCAGAGGACTAGCCTCAGATACGCAGTATTTT
CASSLGRGLASDTQYF
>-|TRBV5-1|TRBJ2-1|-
TGCGCCAGCAGCTTGGCCGGGGGAAGCTCCTACAATGAGCAGTTCTTC
CASSLAGGSSYNEQFF
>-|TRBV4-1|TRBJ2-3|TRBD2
TGCGCCAGCAGCCAAGGACTAGCGGGAGGTCGCTCAGATACGCAGTATTTT
CASSQGLAGGRSDTQYF
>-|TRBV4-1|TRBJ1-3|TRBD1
TGCGCCAGCAGCCAAGATCCCAGGGGGTCGGGAAACACCATATATTTT
CASSQDPRGSGNTIYF
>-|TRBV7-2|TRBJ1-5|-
TGTGCCAGCAGCCCTACGGGGCAGCCCCAGCATTTT
CASSPTGQPQHF